This T cell receptor beta chain is drawn from a study of T cells in Graves' hyperthyroidism and ophthalmopathy. This clonotype was seen more than once but under ten times. Amplification of TCR beta CDR3 regions was performed using RNA transcripts as template. The HTBI primer set was used in a first-round RT-PCR of the TCR CDR3. TCRdb used MiXCR to reprocess the multiplex PCR reads, holding one entry per CDR3 protein. This repertoire shows a few hundred thousand distinct CDR3 sequences, around 20% found once; its top ten account for over 35%. Lactation, pregnancy, other autoimmune disease or uncontrolled infection excluded patients. Together with thyroid ultrasound, orbital computed tomography, serum thyroxine and TRAb, clinical symptoms were used for diagnoses. About 10 ml of fresh peripheral blood supplied the PBMCs. The clonotype comes from a man younger than 30 with Graves' ophthalmopathy. Sequencing was performed on blood.

CDR3 in DNA: TGCAGTGCTACAAGTACGCTTGGGGGGGCGGAGACCCAGTACTTC. This sequence encodes CSATSTLGGAETQYF. The chain employs TRBV20-1 and TRBJ2-5; tentative D call: TRBD2 (7 bases). This CDR3 has 15 residues. Trimming cost V 4 bases and J 5 bases, with 20 bases left between them. Per the germline V gene, CDR1 is DFQATT and CDR2 is SNEGSKA (reference sequence).